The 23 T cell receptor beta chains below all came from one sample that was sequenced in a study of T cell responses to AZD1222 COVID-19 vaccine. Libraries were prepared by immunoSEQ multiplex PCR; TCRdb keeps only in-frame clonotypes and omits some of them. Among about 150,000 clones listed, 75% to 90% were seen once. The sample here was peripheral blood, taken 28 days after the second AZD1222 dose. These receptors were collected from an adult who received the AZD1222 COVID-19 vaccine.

In DNA form, the CDR3 reads TGTGCCAGCAGTTTTTCGGGATCTGGAAACACCATATATTTT. It encodes CASSFSGSGNTIYF. This chain connects TRBV6-2 or TRBV6-3 to TRBJ1-3; no firm D call. Germline V gene data show CDR1 as MNHEY and CDR2 as SVGEGT. V lost 4 bases and J 1 base, leaving 8 bases between the germline ends. The CDR3 covers 14 residues.

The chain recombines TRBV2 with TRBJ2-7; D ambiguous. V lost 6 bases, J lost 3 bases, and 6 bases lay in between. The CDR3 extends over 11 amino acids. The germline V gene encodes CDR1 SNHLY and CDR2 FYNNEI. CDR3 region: CASSLLYEQYF. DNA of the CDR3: TGTGCCAGCAGCTTACTCTACGAGCAGTACTTC.

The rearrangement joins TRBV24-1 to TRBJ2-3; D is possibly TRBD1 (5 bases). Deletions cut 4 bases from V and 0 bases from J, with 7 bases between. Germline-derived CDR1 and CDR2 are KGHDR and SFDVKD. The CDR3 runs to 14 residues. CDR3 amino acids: CATSEPGSTDTQYF. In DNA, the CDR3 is TGTGCCACCAGTGAACCAGGGAGCACAGATACGCAGTATTTT.

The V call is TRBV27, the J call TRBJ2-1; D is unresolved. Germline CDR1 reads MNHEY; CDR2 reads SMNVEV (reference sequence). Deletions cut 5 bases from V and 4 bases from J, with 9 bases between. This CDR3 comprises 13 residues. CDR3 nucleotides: TGTGCCAGCAGTAGCAGTGGATACAATGAGCAGTTCTTC. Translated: CASSSSGYNEQFF.

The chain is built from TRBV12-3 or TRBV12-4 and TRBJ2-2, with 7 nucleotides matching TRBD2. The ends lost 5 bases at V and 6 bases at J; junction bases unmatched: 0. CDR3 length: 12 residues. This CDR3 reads CASSGLAGELFF. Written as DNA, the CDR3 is TGTGCCAGCAGTGGACTAGCCGGGGAGCTGTTTTTT.

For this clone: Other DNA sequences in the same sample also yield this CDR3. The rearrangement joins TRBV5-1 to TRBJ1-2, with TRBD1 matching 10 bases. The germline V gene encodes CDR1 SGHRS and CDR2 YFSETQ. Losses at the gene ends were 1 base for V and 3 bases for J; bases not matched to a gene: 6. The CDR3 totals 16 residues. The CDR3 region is CASSLSPGQGDYGYTF. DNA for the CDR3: TGCGCCAGCAGCTTGTCTCCCGGACAGGGGGACTATGGCTACACCTTC.

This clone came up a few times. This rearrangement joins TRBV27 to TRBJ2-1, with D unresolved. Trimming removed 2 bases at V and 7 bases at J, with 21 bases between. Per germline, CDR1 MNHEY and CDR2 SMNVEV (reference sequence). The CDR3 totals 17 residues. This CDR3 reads CASSLMLLPKVRNEQFF. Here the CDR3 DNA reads TGTGCCAGCAGTTTAATGCTCCTGCCTAAGGTGCGAAATGAGCAGTTCTTC.

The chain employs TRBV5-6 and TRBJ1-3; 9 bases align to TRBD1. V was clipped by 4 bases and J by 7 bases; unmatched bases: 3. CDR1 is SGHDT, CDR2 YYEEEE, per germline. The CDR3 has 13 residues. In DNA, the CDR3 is TGTGCCAGCAGCATACAGGGGGCGAACACCATATATTTT. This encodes CASSIQGANTIYF.

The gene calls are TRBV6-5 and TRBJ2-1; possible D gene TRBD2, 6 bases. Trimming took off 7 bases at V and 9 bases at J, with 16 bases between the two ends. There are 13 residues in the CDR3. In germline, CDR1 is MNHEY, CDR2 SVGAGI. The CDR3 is CASTRAREREQFF. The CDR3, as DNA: TGTGCCAGCACTAGGGCCCGGGAGCGTGAGCAGTTCTTC.

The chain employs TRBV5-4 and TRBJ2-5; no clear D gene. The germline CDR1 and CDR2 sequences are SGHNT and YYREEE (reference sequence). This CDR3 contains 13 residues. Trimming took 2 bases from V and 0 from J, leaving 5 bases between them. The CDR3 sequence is CASSFGYQETQYF. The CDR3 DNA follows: TGTGCCAGCAGCTTCGGCTACCAAGAGACCCAGTACTTC.

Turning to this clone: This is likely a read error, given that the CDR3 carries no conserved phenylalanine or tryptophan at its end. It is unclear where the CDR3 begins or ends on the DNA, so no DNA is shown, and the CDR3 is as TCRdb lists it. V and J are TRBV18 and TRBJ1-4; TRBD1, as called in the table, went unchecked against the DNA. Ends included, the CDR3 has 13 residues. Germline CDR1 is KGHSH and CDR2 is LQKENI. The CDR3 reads CASSPSSKLGQEL.

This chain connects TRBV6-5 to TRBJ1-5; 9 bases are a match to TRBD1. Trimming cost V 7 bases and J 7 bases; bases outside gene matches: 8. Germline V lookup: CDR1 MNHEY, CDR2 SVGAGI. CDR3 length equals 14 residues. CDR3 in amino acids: CASTTTGGRQPQHF. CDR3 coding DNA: TGTGCCAGCACTACAACAGGGGGCCGCCAGCCCCAGCATTTT.

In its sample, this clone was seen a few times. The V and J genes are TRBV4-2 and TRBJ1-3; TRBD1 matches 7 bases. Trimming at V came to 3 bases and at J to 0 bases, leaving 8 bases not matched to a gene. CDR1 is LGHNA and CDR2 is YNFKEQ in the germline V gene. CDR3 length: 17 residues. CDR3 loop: CASSQVRGQSSGNTIYF. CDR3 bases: TGTGCCAGCAGCCAGGTTCGGGGACAGAGCTCTGGAAACACCATATATTTT.

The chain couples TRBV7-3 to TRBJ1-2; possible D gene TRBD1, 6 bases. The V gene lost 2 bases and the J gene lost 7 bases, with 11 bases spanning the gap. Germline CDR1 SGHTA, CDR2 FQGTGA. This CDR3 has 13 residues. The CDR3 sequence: CASSLSGTSGYTF. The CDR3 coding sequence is TGTGCCAGCAGCTTATCCGGGACAAGTGGCTACACCTTC.

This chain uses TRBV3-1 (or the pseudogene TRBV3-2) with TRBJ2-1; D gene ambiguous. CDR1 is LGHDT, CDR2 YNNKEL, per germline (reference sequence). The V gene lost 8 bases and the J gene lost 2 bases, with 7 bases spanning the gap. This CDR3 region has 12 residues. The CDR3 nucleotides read TGTGCCAGCCGCGACCCCTACAATGAGCAGTTCTTC. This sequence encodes CASRDPYNEQFF.

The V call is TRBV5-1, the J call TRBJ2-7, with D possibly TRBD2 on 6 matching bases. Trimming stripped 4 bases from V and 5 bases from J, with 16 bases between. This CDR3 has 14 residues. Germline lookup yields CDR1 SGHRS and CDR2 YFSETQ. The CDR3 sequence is CASSGGGVVDEQYF. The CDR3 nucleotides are TGCGCCAGCAGCGGAGGAGGGGTGGTGGACGAGCAGTACTTC.

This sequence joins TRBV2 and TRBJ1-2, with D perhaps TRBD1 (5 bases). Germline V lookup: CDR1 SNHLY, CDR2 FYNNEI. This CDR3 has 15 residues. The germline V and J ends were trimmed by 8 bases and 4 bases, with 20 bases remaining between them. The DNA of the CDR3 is TGTGCCAGCGAGGGCCCTAGGGGTGAAGGCTATGGCTACACCTTC. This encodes CASEGPRGEGYGYTF. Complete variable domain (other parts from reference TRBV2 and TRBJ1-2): EPEVTQTPSHQVTQMGQEVILRCVPISNHLYFYWYRQILGQKVEFLVSFYNNEISEKSEIFDDQFSVERPDGSNFTLKIRSTKLEDSAMYFCASEGPRGEGYGYTFGSGTRLTVV.

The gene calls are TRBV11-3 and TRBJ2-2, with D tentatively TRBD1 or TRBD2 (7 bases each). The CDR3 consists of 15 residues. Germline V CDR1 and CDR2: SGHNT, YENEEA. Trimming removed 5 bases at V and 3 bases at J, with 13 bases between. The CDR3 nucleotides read TGTGCCAGCAGCGCCGGGGGGACAGACACCGGGGAGCTGTTTTTT. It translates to CASSAGGTDTGELFF.

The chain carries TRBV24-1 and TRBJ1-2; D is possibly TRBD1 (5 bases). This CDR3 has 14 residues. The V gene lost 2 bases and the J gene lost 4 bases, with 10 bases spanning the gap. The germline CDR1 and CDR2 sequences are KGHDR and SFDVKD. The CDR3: CATSDSRGVYGYTF. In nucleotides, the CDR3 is TGTGCCACCAGTGATTCAAGAGGGGTCTATGGCTACACCTTC.

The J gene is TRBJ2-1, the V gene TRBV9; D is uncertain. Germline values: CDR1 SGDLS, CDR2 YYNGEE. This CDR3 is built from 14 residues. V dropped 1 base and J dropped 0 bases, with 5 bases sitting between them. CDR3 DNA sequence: TGTGCCAGCAGCGTAAAGCCCTCCTACAATGAGCAGTTCTTC. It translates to CASSVKPSYNEQFF.

CDR3 nucleotide sequence: TGTGCCAGTAGTGTCTCGACAGGGAACACTGAAGCTTTCTTT. As protein: CASSVSTGNTEAFF. The chain combines TRBV19 with TRBJ1-1, with TRBD1 as a possible D gene (6 bases). The V end was cut by 5 bases, the J end by 1 base, with 11 bases between. The CDR3 sequence is 14 residues long. Germline V gives CDR1 LNHDA, CDR2 SQIVND (reference sequence).

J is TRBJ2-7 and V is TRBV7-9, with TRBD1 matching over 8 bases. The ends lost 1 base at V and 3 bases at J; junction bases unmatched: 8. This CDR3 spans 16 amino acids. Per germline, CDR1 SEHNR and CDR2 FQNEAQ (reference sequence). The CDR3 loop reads CASSLGLGQGDYEQYF. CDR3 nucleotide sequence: TGTGCCAGCAGCTTAGGACTAGGACAGGGAGACTACGAGCAGTACTTC.

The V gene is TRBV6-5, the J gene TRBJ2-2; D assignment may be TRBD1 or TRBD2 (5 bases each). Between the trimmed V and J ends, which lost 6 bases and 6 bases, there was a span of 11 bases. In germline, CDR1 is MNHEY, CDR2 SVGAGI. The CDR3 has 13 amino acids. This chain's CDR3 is CASRDRGAGELFF. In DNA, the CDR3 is TGTGCCAGCAGGGATAGAGGGGCCGGGGAGCTGTTTTTT.